This is a list of T cell receptor beta chains from one sample in a study of early T cells in non-severe SARS-CoV-2 infection. TCRdb analysed the 5' RACE reads with MiXCR anew, one entry per CDR3 protein. The sample yields 20,000 to 25,000 distinct CDR3 sequences, less than 5% seen once. The sample taken for sequencing was whole blood. Receptor source: an adult who was a healthcare worker with PCR-confirmed SARS-CoV-2 infection or an uninfected control (not recorded which). Each CDR3 is given without its conserved first and last residue. Fields, in order: J gene, V gene, CDR3 protein.

J gene: TRBJ2-5; V gene: TRBV7-2; CDR3 protein: ASSPGGGYQETQY
J gene: TRBJ2-7; V gene: TRBV21-1; CDR3 protein: ASSKNPGRSRGTYEQY
J gene: TRBJ2-7; V gene: TRBV6-6; CDR3 protein: ASQVRDRVYEQY
J gene: TRBJ1-5; V gene: TRBV7-6; CDR3 protein: ASSNYGNQPQH
J gene: TRBJ1-5; V gene: TRBV12-5; CDR3 protein: ASSPPGGASWTQH
J gene: TRBJ2-7; V gene: TRBV20-1; CDR3 protein: SPGGISYEQY
J gene: TRBJ2-2; V gene: TRBV5-1; CDR3 protein: ASSLDWGNTGELF
J gene: TRBJ2-2; V gene: TRBV5-1; CDR3 protein: ASSPLAARPGELF
J gene: TRBJ1-2; V gene: TRBV12-3/TRBV12-4; CDR3 protein: ASSLAPYGYT
J gene: TRBJ2-7; V gene: TRBV11-2; CDR3 protein: ASSPTHLYEQY
J gene: TRBJ2-2; V gene: TRBV11-2; CDR3 protein: ASSLERAGGELF
J gene: TRBJ1-6; V gene: TRBV12-3/TRBV12-4; CDR3 protein: ASRRAGAADSPLH
J gene: TRBJ2-3; V gene: TRBV20-1; CDR3 protein: SVPGGPTDTQY
J gene: TRBJ1-2; V gene: TRBV19; CDR3 protein: ASTPSGGREDGYT
J gene: TRBJ2-5; V gene: TRBV7-9; CDR3 protein: ASRLDTQETQY
J gene: TRBJ2-3; V gene: TRBV27; CDR3 protein: ASRKAQPTDTQY
J gene: TRBJ1-6; V gene: TRBV4-3; CDR3 protein: ASSQARDRGRSPLH
J gene: TRBJ2-2; V gene: TRBV7-3; CDR3 protein: ASSLSNTGELF
J gene: TRBJ1-1; V gene: TRBV6-5; CDR3 protein: ASRRGGTEAF
J gene: TRBJ2-5; V gene: TRBV7-9; CDR3 protein: ASSLAGTWDKETQY
J gene: TRBJ2-1; V gene: TRBV21-1; CDR3 protein: ASSKITRERREQF
J gene: TRBJ1-1; V gene: TRBV15; CDR3 protein: ATSRAPFQGAEAF
J gene: TRBJ2-3; V gene: TRBV5-1; CDR3 protein: ASSFVAGNIDTQY
J gene: TRBJ1-1; V gene: TRBV29-1; CDR3 protein: SVDDSTEAF
J gene: TRBJ2-1; V gene: TRBV7-6; CDR3 protein: ASSWDVLVNEQF
J gene: TRBJ2-2; V gene: TRBV6-5; CDR3 protein: ASSYQLAGGTAGELF
J gene: TRBJ2-1; V gene: TRBV4-2; CDR3 protein: ASSRPTSHEQF
J gene: TRBJ2-3; V gene: TRBV7-9; CDR3 protein: ASSFGLAGARNTDTQY
J gene: TRBJ2-2; V gene: TRBV2; CDR3 protein: ASTMGQTNTGELF
J gene: TRBJ1-5; V gene: TRBV19; CDR3 protein: ASIDLKGQMNQPQH
J gene: TRBJ1-5; V gene: TRBV5-8; CDR3 protein: ASSLGLVGNQPQH
J gene: TRBJ1-1; V gene: TRBV28; CDR3 protein: ASSLPGNTEAF
J gene: TRBJ1-6; V gene: TRBV20-1; CDR3 protein: SAGTLVDSPLH
J gene: TRBJ2-7; V gene: TRBV29-1; CDR3 protein: SVSSLDRDEQY
J gene: TRBJ2-7; V gene: TRBV10-3; CDR3 protein: AISPIDQDEQY
J gene: TRBJ2-7; V gene: TRBV20-1; CDR3 protein: SARLAGGPYEQY
J gene: TRBJ1-3; V gene: TRBV5-1; CDR3 protein: ASKQGPPGNTIY
J gene: TRBJ2-4; V gene: TRBV9; CDR3 protein: ASSVGRRGGPENIQY
J gene: TRBJ2-1; V gene: TRBV27; CDR3 protein: ASSPRTSGSGDEQF
J gene: TRBJ2-2; V gene: TRBV7-9; CDR3 protein: ASSSGLSQTGELF
J gene: TRBJ2-1; V gene: TRBV7-8; CDR3 protein: ASSGVRDRAGNEQF
J gene: TRBJ1-2; V gene: TRBV20-1; CDR3 protein: SASPGTAAGYT
J gene: TRBJ1-2; V gene: TRBV7-2; CDR3 protein: ASSLARTGGDGYT
J gene: TRBJ1-1; V gene: TRBV28; CDR3 protein: ASSLGTEAF
J gene: TRBJ1-5; V gene: TRBV6-2/TRBV6-3; CDR3 protein: ASKGWSQGGNNQPQH
J gene: TRBJ2-1; V gene: TRBV27; CDR3 protein: ASSLMGARSYNEQF
J gene: TRBJ2-7; V gene: TRBV18; CDR3 protein: ASSPQPGGPYEQY
J gene: TRBJ1-2; V gene: TRBV14; CDR3 protein: ASSHDRNYGYT
J gene: TRBJ2-1; V gene: TRBV5-1; CDR3 protein: ASSQQPSTNNEQF
J gene: TRBJ1-5; V gene: TRBV20-1; CDR3 protein: SVGVSGNQPQH
J gene: TRBJ2-3; V gene: TRBV20-1; CDR3 protein: SARDLGASGADTQY
J gene: TRBJ2-1; V gene: TRBV12-3/TRBV12-4; CDR3 protein: ASSPRDRDYEQF
J gene: TRBJ1-2; V gene: TRBV28; CDR3 protein: ASSTYPSQGARTYGYT
J gene: TRBJ2-3; V gene: TRBV5-4; CDR3 protein: ASSSQTSGETDTQY
J gene: TRBJ1-5; V gene: TRBV6-5; CDR3 protein: ASSQLAGQPQH
J gene: TRBJ1-1; V gene: TRBV4-2; CDR3 protein: ASSQELSPGQGQPEAF
J gene: TRBJ2-7; V gene: TRBV29-1; CDR3 protein: SVYGDRVYEQY
J gene: TRBJ2-5; V gene: TRBV29-1; CDR3 protein: SVEDLGDQETQY
J gene: TRBJ2-1; V gene: TRBV29-1; CDR3 protein: SGRGTADSANEQF